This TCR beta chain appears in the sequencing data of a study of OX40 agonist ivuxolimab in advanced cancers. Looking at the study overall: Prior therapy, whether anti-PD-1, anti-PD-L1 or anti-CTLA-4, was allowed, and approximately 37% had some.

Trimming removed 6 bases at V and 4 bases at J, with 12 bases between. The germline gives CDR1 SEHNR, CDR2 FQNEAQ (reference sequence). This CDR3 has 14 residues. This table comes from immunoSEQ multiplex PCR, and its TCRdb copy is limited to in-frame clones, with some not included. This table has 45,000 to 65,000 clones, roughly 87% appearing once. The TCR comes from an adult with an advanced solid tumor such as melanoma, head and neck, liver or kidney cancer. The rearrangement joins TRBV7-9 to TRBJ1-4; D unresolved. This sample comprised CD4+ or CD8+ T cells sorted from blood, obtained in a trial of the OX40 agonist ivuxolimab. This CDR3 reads CASSPMTGNEKLFF. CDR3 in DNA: TGTGCCAGCAGTCCTATGACGGGTAATGAAAAACTGTTTTTT. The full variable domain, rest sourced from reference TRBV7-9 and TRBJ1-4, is DTGVSQNPRHKITKRGQNVTFRCDPISEHNRLYWYRQTLGQGPEFLTYFQNEAQLEKSRLLSDRFSAERPKGSFSTLEIQRTEQGDSAMYLCASSPMTGNEKLFFGSGTQLSVL.